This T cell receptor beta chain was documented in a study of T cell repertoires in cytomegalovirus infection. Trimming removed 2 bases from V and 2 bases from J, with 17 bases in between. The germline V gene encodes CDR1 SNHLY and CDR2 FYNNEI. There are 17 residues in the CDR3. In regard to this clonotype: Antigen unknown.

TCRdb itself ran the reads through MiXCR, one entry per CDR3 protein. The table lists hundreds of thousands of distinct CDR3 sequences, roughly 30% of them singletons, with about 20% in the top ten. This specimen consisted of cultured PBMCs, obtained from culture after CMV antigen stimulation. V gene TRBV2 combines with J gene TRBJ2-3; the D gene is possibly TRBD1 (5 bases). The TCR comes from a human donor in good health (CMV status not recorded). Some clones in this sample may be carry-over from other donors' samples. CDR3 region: CASSELVGPGITDTQYF. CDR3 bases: TGTGCCAGCAGTGAACTGGTGGGCCCAGGGATCACAGATACGCAGTATTTT.